The rows below give T cell receptor beta chains drawn from one sample of a study of blood T cell repertoires in COVID-19. Assay used: immunoSEQ multiplex PCR; TCRdb lists only in-frame clones, some missing. The data contain roughly 200,000 clones, roughly four fifths of them singletons. The sequenced sample was peripheral blood. Receptors were obtained from a woman of 80 years or more with COVID-19, enrolled during active disease. The CDR3 runs from the conserved cysteine through the conserved F or W.

v_gene	j_gene	CDR3aa
TRBV7-9	TRBJ1-6	CASSMQANNSPLHF
TRBV18	TRBJ2-7	CASSPRQLAGVRQKTYEQYF
TRBV5-4	TRBJ2-1	CASSSAGTVNEQFF
TRBV5-1	TRBJ2-7	CASTPGQTYEQYF
TRBV6-5	TRBJ2-3	CASSYGSHNTQYF
TRBV3-1/TRBV3-2	TRBJ1-1	CASSQQGNTEAFF
TRBV11-2	TRBJ1-1	CASSPGQMNTEAFF
TRBV5-1	TRBJ2-2	CASTQRTGGYTGELFF
TRBV3-1/TRBV3-2	TRBJ1-2	CASSRTVEYGYTF
TRBV2	TRBJ1-5	CASSQESKGDQPQHF
TRBV7-9	TRBJ1-1	CASSSYPRVEAFF
TRBV7-9	TRBJ2-4	CASSSGLVPSLAKNIQYF